These T cell receptor beta chains were read from a single sample in a study of shared clonotypes between healthy human individuals. Sequencing used immunoSEQ multiplex PCR; TCRdb keeps in-frame clones, though not all of them. The sample has about 2,500,000 clones; roughly nine tenths are singletons. Sequences were obtained from naive CD4+ T cells sorted from blood. The receptors were gathered from a man between 18 and 29 years old in good health. The CDR3 runs from the conserved cysteine through the conserved F or W. Fields, in order: V gene, D gene, clone size, J gene, CDR3 DNA, CDR3 protein. D genes are given only for firm matches. A clone size is listed for some rows: how often the clone was seen (once, few, many), or a class if it is expanded.

>TRBV18|-|-|TRBJ2-2
TGTGCCAGCTCTCCACTGACCGAATTAGGGGAGCTGTTTTTT
CASSPLTELGELFF
>TRBV19|TRBD2|-|TRBJ2-1
TGTGCCAGTAGTATGGATAGCGGGAGGGCCGATGAGCAGTTCTTC
CASSMDSGRADEQFF
>TRBV7-9|TRBD1|-|TRBJ1-3
TGTGCCAGCAGCTCTGGACAGGGAGACTTATCTGGAAACACCATATATTTT
CASSSGQGDLSGNTIYF
>TRBV6-6|TRBD2|-|TRBJ2-3
TGTGCCAGCAGTACGGGACTAGCGGGCTTAGATACGCAGTATTTT
CASSTGLAGLDTQYF
>TRBV28|-|-|TRBJ1-2
TGTGCCAGCAGTTTAACACAGGGACCTGGCTACACCTTC
CASSLTQGPGYTF
>TRBV30|TRBD1|-|TRBJ1-6
TGTGCCTGGAGTCGGACAGGGGAGAATTCACCCCTCCACTTT
CAWSRTGENSPLHF
>TRBV4-1|TRBD1|-|TRBJ2-5
TGCGCCAGCAGCCCAGTAACCCAGACAGGGCAAGAGACCCAGTACTTC
CASSPVTQTGQETQYF
>TRBV5-1|TRBD1|-|TRBJ1-3
TGCGCCAGCAGCGAAACAGGGGTTGGAAACACCATATATTTT
CASSETGVGNTIYF
>TRBV15|-|once|TRBJ1-5
TGTGCCACCACGGGGGGTCCTAATCAGCCCCAGCATTTT
CATTGGPNQPQHF
>TRBV20-1|TRBD1|-|TRBJ2-3
TGCAGTGCAACACAGGGGCGCACGCAGTATTTT
CSATQGRTQYF